The 30 T cell receptor beta chains reported below all come from one sample, sequenced in a study of blood T cell dynamics during melanoma immunotherapy. Sequencing was performed with immunoSEQ multiplex PCR; in TCRdb, only in-frame clones are kept and a portion is missing. The sample records approximately 9,800 clones, approximately 86% being singletons. Specified time point: week 3, after first cycle of checkpoint inhibitor. The input for sequencing was blood, taken from a patient treated with checkpoint blockade. These receptors all stem from a human donor with melanoma.

The chain is built from TRBV4-3 and TRBJ2-3, with TRBD2 as a possible D gene (5 bases). Germline CDR1 reads LGHNA; CDR2 reads YSLEER. There are 13 residues in the CDR3. The ends were cut back, 4 bases at V and 2 bases at J, with 7 bases in the middle. The CDR3 sequence: CASSPDFTDTQYF. The CDR3 DNA reads as TGCGCCAGCAGCCCGGACTTCACAGATACGCAGTATTTT.

This chain joins TRBV7-2 and TRBJ2-1, with 11 bases identical to TRBD1. This CDR3 is 15 amino acids long. Germline CDR1 and CDR2: SGHTA and FQGNSA. V lost 3 bases, J lost 8 bases, and 6 bases stayed unmatched. The CDR3 sequence is CASSFTGTGGYEQFF. In DNA, the CDR3 is TGTGCCAGCAGCTTTACCGGGACAGGGGGTTATGAGCAGTTCTTC.

The chain uses TRBV5-8 and TRBJ2-3; TRBD2 aligns across 10 bases. V gave up 1 base and J gave up 3 bases; unmatched junction bases: 11. Germline V gene lookup returns CDR1 SGHTS and CDR2 YDEGEE. The CDR3 spans 18 residues. The CDR3 here is CASSLRLAGTLVTDTQYF. In DNA, the CDR3 is TGTGCCAGCAGCTTGCGACTAGCGGGTACCTTAGTTACAGATACGCAGTATTTT.

V gene TRBV27 combines with J gene TRBJ1-2, with D possibly matching TRBD1 (6 bases). Trimming shortened V by 3 bases and J by 9 bases, and 20 bases separated the two germline ends. This CDR3 has 15 amino acids. Germline loops: CDR1 MNHEY, CDR2 SMNVEV (reference sequence). DNA for the CDR3: TGTGCCAGCAGTTTGGTCGGTGCAGGGGTCGAAAGCTACACCTTC. Translation: CASSLVGAGVESYTF.

The chain employs TRBV27 and TRBJ2-1; 9 bases are a match to TRBD1. Germline trimming cut 5 bases from V and 8 bases from J; bases unmatched to any gene: 13. The CDR3 runs 16 residues. Germline-derived CDR1 and CDR2 are MNHEY and SMNVEV (reference sequence). The CDR3 spells CASSTTGTGKLYEQFF. In nucleotides, the CDR3 is TGTGCCAGCAGTACTACCGGGACAGGGAAACTCTATGAGCAGTTCTTC.

The chain joins TRBV19 to TRBJ2-2; 7 nucleotides line up with TRBD2. Germline trimming cut 2 bases from V and 5 bases from J; bases unmatched to any gene: 2. There are 14 residues in the CDR3. Germline V gene sequence: CDR1 LNHDA, CDR2 SQIVND (reference sequence). The CDR3 protein is CASSIMGGTGELFF. The CDR3 DNA reads as TGTGCCAGTAGTATAATGGGAGGGACCGGGGAGCTGTTTTTT.

The chain has TRBV29-1 and TRBJ1-1, with 7 bases matching TRBD1. CDR3 length equals 13 residues. V trimming: 7 bases; J trimming: 8 bases; junction bases outside the gene matches: 13. Germline CDR1 is SQVTM and CDR2 is ANQGSEA. For the CDR3, the DNA is TGCAGCGGATGGCGGAGAGGGACAGAAGAAGCTTTCTTT. It is translated as CSGWRRGTEEAFF.

V gene TRBV4-1 combines with J gene TRBJ1-3, with 8 bases identical to TRBD1. V lost 2 bases to trimming and J lost 3 bases; unmatched junction nucleotides: 9. Germline V gives CDR1 MGHRA, CDR2 YSYEKL. The CDR3 length is 17 residues. This CDR3 is CASSQSPTGVGGNTIYF. In DNA form, the CDR3 reads TGCGCCAGCAGCCAATCCCCGACAGGGGTAGGTGGAAACACCATATATTTT.

The V gene is TRBV4-2, the J gene TRBJ1-5; D call uncertain. The CDR3 sequence is 15 residues long. Trimming left V 5 bases short and J 7 bases short, with 18 bases between. Germline-derived CDR1 and CDR2 are LGHNA and YNFKEQ. The CDR3 is CASSLETGSSQPQHF. In DNA, the CDR3 is TGTGCCAGCAGCTTGGAGACGGGGTCGAGCCAGCCCCAGCATTTT.

The V and J genes are TRBV11-3 and TRBJ2-1, with a tentative D call TRBD2 (5 bases). CDR3 length equals 15 residues. Trimming stripped 5 bases from V and 1 base from J, with 12 bases between. CDR1 and CDR2 (germline): SGHNT, YENEEA. This CDR3 is CASSPSPGSYNEQFF. The CDR3 nucleotides read TGTGCCAGCAGCCCCTCCCCGGGATCCTACAATGAGCAGTTCTTC.

V gene TRBV29-1 combines with J gene TRBJ2-5; D possibly corresponds to TRBD2 (5 bases). This CDR3 region has 14 residues. V dropped 4 bases and J dropped 5 bases, with 17 bases sitting between them. In germline, CDR1 is SQVTM, CDR2 ANQGSEA. The CDR3 protein is CSVAPFREGETQYF. In DNA form, the CDR3 reads TGCAGCGTTGCCCCCTTTCGGGAAGGGGAGACCCAGTACTTC.

This clone came up once. The chain is built from TRBV6-6 and TRBJ2-4; either TRBD1 or TRBD2 may fit D (6 bases each). Germline CDR1 reads MNHNY; CDR2 reads SVGAGI (reference sequence). Trimming removed 0 bases at V and 8 bases at J, with 17 bases between. CDR3 length equals 16 residues. The CDR3 spells CASSYSGPRGVDIQYF. The CDR3 DNA is TGTGCCAGCAGTTACTCGGGTCCGAGGGGGGTGGACATTCAGTACTTC.

This chain uses TRBV18 with TRBJ2-5; a possible D gene is TRBD1 (6 bases). Germline loops: CDR1 KGHSH, CDR2 LQKENI. There are 15 residues in the CDR3. Trimming pared 6 bases from V and 4 bases from J, leaving 18 bases between. The CDR3 DNA reads TGTGCCAGCTCGTCCGTAAGGGGGTTCGGAGAGACCCAGTACTTC. It codes for CASSSVRGFGETQYF.

The chain joins TRBV27 to TRBJ2-5; D may match TRBD1 or TRBD2 (6 bases each). The CDR3 sequence is 15 residues long. V lost 3 bases and J 4 bases, leaving 15 bases between the germline ends. Looked up from germline, CDR1 is MNHEY and CDR2 is SMNVEV (reference sequence). The CDR3 protein is CASSFLRGRSETQYF. In DNA form, the CDR3 reads TGTGCCAGCAGTTTTCTCCGGGGGCGGTCAGAGACCCAGTACTTC.

The chain joins TRBV5-8 to TRBJ1-2; D unclear. Trimming stripped 1 base from V and 0 bases from J, with 19 bases between. The CDR3 loop spans 18 amino acids. From germline, CDR1 is SGHTS and CDR2 YDEGEE. CDR3 DNA sequence: TGTGCCAGCAGCTTGACCGACGGGTGGTCTATTACTAACTATGGCTACACCTTC. This codes for CASSLTDGWSITNYGYTF.

This chain joins TRBV4-1 and TRBJ2-5; 7 positions agree with TRBD2. CDR3 length equals 16 residues. Germline CDR1 and CDR2: MGHRA and YSYEKL. Germline trimming cut 4 bases from V and 2 bases from J; bases unmatched to any gene: 10. The CDR3, as DNA: TGCGCCAGCAGCCCTCGAGACTCTAGCGGACAAGAGACCCAGTACTTC. It yields the protein CASSPRDSSGQETQYF.

This clone has a handful of counts. This rearrangement joins TRBV7-9 to TRBJ1-1; D is ambiguous. Germline assignment: CDR1 SEHNR and CDR2 FQNEAQ (reference sequence). This CDR3 has 16 amino acids. V lost 5 bases, J lost 4 bases, and 20 bases lay in between. The chain's CDR3 is CASSAFQRAVGTEAFF. CDR3 bases: TGTGCCAGCAGCGCCTTCCAGAGGGCGGTGGGCACTGAAGCTTTCTTT. Filled out from reference TRBV7-9 and TRBJ1-1, the complete variable domain reads DTGVSQNPRHKITKRGQNVTFRCDPISEHNRLYWYRQTLGQGPEFLTYFQNEAQLEKSRLLSDRFSAERPKGSFSTLEIQRTEQGDSAMYLCASSAFQRAVGTEAFFGQGTRLTVV.

J is TRBJ1-1 and V is TRBV7-2; no reliable D call. In germline, CDR1 is SGHTA, CDR2 FQGNSA. The V gene lost 7 bases and the J gene lost 4 bases, with 13 bases spanning the gap. This CDR3 is built from 13 residues. CDR3 residues: CASTPATSTEAFF. For the CDR3, the DNA is TGTGCCAGCACCCCGGCGACGAGCACTGAAGCTTTCTTT.

The rearrangement joins TRBV2 to TRBJ2-1; 14 bases are shared with TRBD2. The CDR3 totals 15 residues. The junction had 7 bases not matched to a gene; V was cut back by 7 bases and J by 8 bases. The V gene's germline CDR1 is SNHLY and CDR2 FYNNEI. CDR3 DNA: TGTGCCAGCATGATGGGACTAGCGGGAGCCGATGAGCAGTTCTTC. This codes for CASMMGLAGADEQFF.

The rearrangement uses TRBV2 and TRBJ2-3, with 11 positions matching TRBD2. This CDR3 region has 16 residues. Germline assignment: CDR1 SNHLY and CDR2 FYNNEI. Trimming removed 2 bases from V and 6 bases from J; junction bases left unmatched: 7. CDR3: CASSENPLAGGDTQYF. In DNA, the CDR3 is TGTGCCAGCAGTGAAAACCCTCTAGCGGGAGGCGATACGCAGTATTTT.

The chain combines TRBV28 with TRBJ2-6; possibly TRBD1 for D (6 bases). V was shortened by 3 bases and J by 0 bases, with 15 bases between the two germline ends. This CDR3 contains 18 residues. Germline values: CDR1 MDHEN, CDR2 SYDVKM. DNA for the CDR3: TGTGCCAGCAGTTTTGGAGGACAGCTCCTCTCTGGGGCCAACGTCCTGACTTTC. This translates into CASSFGGQLLSGANVLTF.

This chain uses TRBV11-2 with TRBJ1-1, with 10 bases matching TRBD1. CDR3 length: 15 amino acids. V was clipped by 5 bases and J by 4 bases; unmatched bases: 7. The germline V gene encodes CDR1 SGHAT and CDR2 FQNNGV. CDR3 bases: TGTGCCAGCAGCGCCCGACAGGGGGCCGGCACTGAAGCTTTCTTT. Its translation: CASSARQGAGTEAFF.

This chain links TRBV7-2 with TRBJ1-5; D might be TRBD1 (6 bases). The germline CDR1 and CDR2 sequences are SGHTA and FQGNSA. The CDR3 loop spans 16 amino acids. V gave up 5 bases and J gave up 4 bases, with 18 bases separating them. For the CDR3, the DNA is TGTGCCAGCAGCCTTAGGGGGGGAAGTGGGAATCAGCCCCAGCATTTT. It codes for CASSLRGGSGNQPQHF.

This sequence joins TRBV7-9 and TRBJ2-2; 7 positions match TRBD2. The CDR3 runs 17 residues. CDR1 and CDR2 from the germline V gene are SEHNR and FQNEAQ (reference sequence). Unmatched junction bases numbered 5, after V lost 1 base and J lost 0 bases. CDR3 nucleotide sequence: TGTGCCAGCAGCTTAGTTCTGGCGGGAGCGAACACCGGGGAGCTGTTTTTT. It is translated as CASSLVLAGANTGELFF.

The chain couples TRBV10-2 to TRBJ1-4; 10 bases agree with TRBD1. Germline trimming cut 10 bases from V and 4 bases from J; bases unmatched to any gene: 6. This CDR3 has 14 amino acids. CDR1 is WSHSY, CDR2 SAAADI, per germline. Here the CDR3 reads CATRTGGGNEKLFF. In DNA form, the CDR3 reads TGCGCCACCCGGACAGGGGGAGGTAATGAAAAACTGTTTTTT.

The J gene is TRBJ2-7, the V gene TRBV6-1; D is ambiguous. The CDR3 is 14 amino acids. Trimming stripped 5 bases from V and 2 bases from J, with 13 bases between. Germline V gene data show CDR1 as MNHNS and CDR2 as SASEGT. CDR3 in DNA: TGTGCCAGCAGTAGGGTAAGGGCTCCCTACGAGCAGTACTTC. It translates to CASSRVRAPYEQYF.

The chain recombines TRBV5-4 with TRBJ1-1, with D maybe TRBD1 (5 bases). The CDR3 has 14 amino acids. The V gene lost 4 bases and the J gene lost 8 bases, with 18 bases spanning the gap. The germline V gene has CDR1 SGHNT and CDR2 YYREEE (reference sequence). CDR3 amino acids: CASSVTGRDREAFF. DNA of the CDR3: TGTGCCAGCAGCGTGACGGGCAGGGACCGGGAAGCTTTCTTT.

J is TRBJ1-2 and V is TRBV18; unclear D gene. The V end was cut by 4 bases, the J end by 0 bases, with 12 bases between. CDR1 is KGHSH and CDR2 is LQKENI in the germline V gene. The CDR3 is 15 amino acids. In nucleotides, the CDR3 is TGTGCCAGCTCACTGAGAGGAACCGCTAACTATGGCTACACCTTC. It translates to CASSLRGTANYGYTF.

J is TRBJ1-3 and V is TRBV5-4; 8 positions match TRBD1. The J segment lost 2 bases and the V segment lost 2 bases, leaving 3 bases of the junction unmatched. This CDR3 comprises 15 residues. CDR1 and CDR2 (germline): SGHNT, YYREEE (reference sequence). The CDR3 loop reads CASSLTGGTGNTIYF. The CDR3 bases are TGTGCCAGCAGCTTAACAGGGGGAACTGGAAACACCATATATTTT.

This clone was found once. V and J are TRBV29-1 and TRBJ2-7; 7 bases match TRBD1. The J segment lost 2 bases and the V segment lost 6 bases, leaving 4 bases of the junction unmatched. In germline, CDR1 is SQVTM, CDR2 ANQGSEA. The CDR3 runs to 12 residues. The CDR3 DNA sequence: TGCAGCGTGAGGGACAGAACCTACGAGCAGTACTTC. Translating gives CSVRDRTYEQYF.